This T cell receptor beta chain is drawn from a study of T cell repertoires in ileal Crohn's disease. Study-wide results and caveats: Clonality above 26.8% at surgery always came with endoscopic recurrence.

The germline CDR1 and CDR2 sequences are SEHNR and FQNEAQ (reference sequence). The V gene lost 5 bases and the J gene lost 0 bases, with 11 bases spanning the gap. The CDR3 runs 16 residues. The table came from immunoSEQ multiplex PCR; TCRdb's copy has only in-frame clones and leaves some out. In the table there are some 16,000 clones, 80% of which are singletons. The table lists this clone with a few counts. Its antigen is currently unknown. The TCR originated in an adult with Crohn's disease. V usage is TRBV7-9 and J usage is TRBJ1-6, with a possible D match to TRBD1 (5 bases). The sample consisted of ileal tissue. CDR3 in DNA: TGTGCCAGCAGCCCATCAGGGCTCTCCTATAATTCACCCCTCCACTTT. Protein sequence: CASSPSGLSYNSPLHF. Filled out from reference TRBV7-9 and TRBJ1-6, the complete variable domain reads DTGVSQNPRHKITKRGQNVTFRCDPISEHNRLYWYRQTLGQGPEFLTYFQNEAQLEKSRLLSDRFSAERPKGSFSTLEIQRTEQGDSAMYLCASSPSGLSYNSPLHFGNGTRLTVT.